The 3 T cell receptor beta chains presented below share a single source sample, sequenced in a study of human T cells and chemical hapten exposure. TCRdb used MiXCR to reprocess the RACE reads, holding one entry per CDR3 protein. The table lists 120,000 or so distinct CDR3 sequences, over 9% of them singletons. Time point indicated: patch test 3, about 24 weeks after DPC sensitization. Treatment in this sample: therapeutic diphenylcyclopropenone sensitization with weekly scalp DPC. Sequences were derived from whole blood, sampled in connection with sensitization to the hapten diphenylcyclopropenone (DPC). Receptor source: a woman aged 45-65 years with alopecia areata. Some clones in this sample may be carry-over from other donors' samples.

V and J are TRBV12-3 or TRBV12-4 and TRBJ1-2; 8 bases match TRBD1. This CDR3 region has 14 residues. V dropped 8 bases and J dropped 1; count of bases not matched to a gene: 6. The CDR3 DNA sequence: TGTGCCAGCTCCCGGACAGGGCTTAACTATGGCTACACCTTC. It codes for CASSRTGLNYGYTF.

V is TRBV9 and J is TRBJ2-1, with TRBD2 identical over 9 bases. Germline CDR1 reads SGDLS; CDR2 reads YYNGEE. The CDR3 consists of 14 residues. V shed 7 bases and J 5 bases; nucleotides not matched to a gene: 7. Here the CDR3 reads CASEAREGNNEQFF. Written as DNA, the CDR3 is TGTGCCAGCGAGGCGCGGGAGGGCAACAATGAGCAGTTCTTC. Supplemented by reference TRBV9 and TRBJ2-1, the full variable domain reads DSGVTQTPKHLITATGQRVTLRCSPRSGDLSVYWYQQSLDQGLQFLIQYYNGEERAKGNILERFSAQQFPDLHSELNLSSLELGDSALYFCASEAREGNNEQFFGPGTRLTVL.

CDR3 amino acids: CASSLAGLNQPQHF. The CDR3 DNA reads as TGTGCCAGCAGCTTAGCAGGTCTCAATCAGCCCCAGCATTTT. The chain employs TRBV7-9 and TRBJ1-5; no firm D call. Germline lookup yields CDR1 SEHNR and CDR2 FQNEAQ (reference sequence). Trimming cost V 0 bases and J 3 bases, with 6 bases left between them. There are 14 residues in the CDR3. The full variable domain, completed using reference TRBV7-9 and TRBJ1-5, is DTGVSQNPRHKITKRGQNVTFRCDPISEHNRLYWYRQTLGQGPEFLTYFQNEAQLEKSRLLSDRFSAERPKGSFSTLEIQRTEQGDSAMYLCASSLAGLNQPQHFGDGTRLSIL.